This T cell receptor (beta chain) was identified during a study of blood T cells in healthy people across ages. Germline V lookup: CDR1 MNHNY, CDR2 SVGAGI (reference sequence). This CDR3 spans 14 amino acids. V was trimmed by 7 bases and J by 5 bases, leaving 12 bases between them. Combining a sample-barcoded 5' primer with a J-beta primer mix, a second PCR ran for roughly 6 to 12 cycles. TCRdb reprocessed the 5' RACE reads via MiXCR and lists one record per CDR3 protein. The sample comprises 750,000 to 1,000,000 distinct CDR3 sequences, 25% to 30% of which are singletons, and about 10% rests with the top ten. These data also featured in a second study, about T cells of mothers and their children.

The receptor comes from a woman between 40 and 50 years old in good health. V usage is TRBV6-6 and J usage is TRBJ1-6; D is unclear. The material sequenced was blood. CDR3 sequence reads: CASNSRRDNSPLHF. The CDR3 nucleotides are TGTGCCAGCAATTCTCGACGGGATAATTCACCCCTCCACTTT.